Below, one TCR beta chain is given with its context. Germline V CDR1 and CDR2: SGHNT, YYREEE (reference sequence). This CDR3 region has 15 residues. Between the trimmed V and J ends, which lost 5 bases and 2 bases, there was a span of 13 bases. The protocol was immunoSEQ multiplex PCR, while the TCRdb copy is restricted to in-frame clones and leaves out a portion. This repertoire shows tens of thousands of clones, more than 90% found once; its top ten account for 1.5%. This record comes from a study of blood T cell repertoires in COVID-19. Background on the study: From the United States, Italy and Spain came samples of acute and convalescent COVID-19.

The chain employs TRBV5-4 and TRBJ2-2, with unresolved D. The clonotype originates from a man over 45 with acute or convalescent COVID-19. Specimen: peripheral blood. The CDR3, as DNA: TGTGCCAGCAGGCCCCCCGGGTCAAACACCGGGGAGCTGTTTTTT. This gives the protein CASRPPGSNTGELFF.